The clone carrying this T cell receptor (beta chain) was seen a single time. What it binds is unknown. This entry is derived from a study of cytotoxic CD8 clonotypes in ibrutinib-treated CLL. Broader study findings: Clonality was higher at ibrutinib response and returned toward baseline at progression.

Only in-frame clones appear in the TCRdb table, and some are missing; sequencing was by immunoSEQ multiplex PCR. Seen here are under 35,000 clones, approximately 68% observed once, and the top ten hold approximately 53%. Trimming took 1 base from V and 4 from J, leaving 0 bases between them. Germline assignment: CDR1 LNHDA and CDR2 SQIVND (reference sequence). The CDR3 sequence is 11 residues long. This sequence originates from a human donor with chronic lymphocytic leukemia. The sequences come from PBMCs, collected after 24 months of ibrutinib treatment. The chain employs TRBV19 and TRBJ2-3, with D uncertain. The CDR3 reads CASSIADTQYF. The CDR3 nucleotides are TGTGCCAGTAGTATAGCAGATACGCAGTATTTT.